Presented here are 31 T cell receptor beta chains from one specimen sequenced in a study of control samples from healthy donors and cancer patients. Libraries were prepared by immunoSEQ multiplex PCR; TCRdb keeps only in-frame clonotypes and omits some of them. Among about 150,000 clones listed, 91% were seen once. The specimen was blood. The receptors originated from a man aged 25-45 years in good health.

As concerns this clone: Within the sample, other DNA sequences also encode this same CDR3. The V and J genes are TRBV5-1 and TRBJ1-1; possibly TRBD1 for D (6 bases). CDR1 is SGHRS, CDR2 YFSETQ, per germline. This CDR3 has 13 residues. With 2 bases removed from V and 8 bases from J, the gap between germline ends came to 13 bases. The CDR3 coding sequence is TGCGCCAGCAGCTTAGACGGGGGGACAGAAGCTTTCTTT. It codes for CASSLDGGTEAFF.

V gene TRBV19 combines with J gene TRBJ2-3; perhaps TRBD1 as D (6 bases). The germline CDR1 and CDR2 sequences are LNHDA and SQIVND (reference sequence). Trimming took 3 bases from V and 2 from J, leaving 12 bases between them. This CDR3 comprises 15 residues. CDR3 sequence: CASSIGQGNTDTQYF. In DNA, the CDR3 is TGTGCCAGTAGTATTGGGCAGGGGAACACAGATACGCAGTATTTT.

The chain combines TRBV5-1 with TRBJ1-1, with 8 positions matching TRBD1. The length of the CDR3 is 17 residues. V lost 0 bases, J lost 2 bases, and 9 bases stayed unmatched. Per germline, CDR1 SGHRS and CDR2 YFSETQ. In DNA, the CDR3 is TGCGCCAGCAGCTTGGGGATATACAGGGGGAACAACACTGAAGCTTTCTTT. It codes for CASSLGIYRGNNTEAFF. Full variable domain (outside the CDR3, taken from reference TRBV5-1 and TRBJ1-1): KAGVTQTPRYLIKTRGQQVTLSCSPISGHRSVSWYQQTPGQGLQFLFEYFSETQRNKGNFPGRFSGRQFSNSRSEMNVSTLELGDSALYLCASSLGIYRGNNTEAFFGQGTRLTVV.

The genes are TRBV7-2 and TRBJ1-2; D unclear. V was clipped by 1 base and J by 3 bases, with 12 bases between them. Germline loops: CDR1 SGHTA, CDR2 FQGNSA. This CDR3 has 15 amino acids. CDR3 DNA: TGTGCCAGCAGCTTAGATGGGGTGGGTTACTATGGCTACACCTTC. Its translation: CASSLDGVGYYGYTF. The whole variable domain, remainder taken from reference TRBV7-2 and TRBJ1-2, is GAGVSQSPSNKVTEKGKDVELRCDPISGHTALYWYRQSLGQGLEFLIYFQGNSAPDKSGLPSDRFSAERTGGSVSTLTIQRTQQEDSAVYLCASSLDGVGYYGYTFGSGTRLTVV.

The chain combines TRBV6-6 with TRBJ1-2, with D unresolved. Trimming removed 7 bases at V and 3 bases at J, with 15 bases between. Germline CDR1 and CDR2: MNHNY and SVGAGI (reference sequence). CDR3 size: 14 residues. This CDR3 reads CASKEMGRDYGYTF. CDR3 in DNA: TGTGCCAGCAAAGAGATGGGGAGGGACTATGGCTACACCTTC.

This rearrangement joins TRBV27 to TRBJ1-1; no clear D. The CDR3 is made up of 15 amino acids. Deletions cut 10 bases from V and 0 bases from J, with 18 bases between. Germline CDR1 MNHEY, CDR2 SMNVEV (reference sequence). This CDR3 is CATAPGSNMNTEAFF. CDR3 sequence (DNA): TGTGCCACCGCACCCGGTTCGAACATGAACACTGAAGCTTTCTTT.

This clone was found a few times. V gene TRBV3-1 (or the pseudogene TRBV3-2) combines with J gene TRBJ2-6; D not certain. Germline CDR1 and CDR2: LGHDT and YNNKEL (reference sequence). Trimming stripped 0 bases from V and 4 bases from J, with 10 bases between. The CDR3 spans 16 residues. The DNA of the CDR3 is TGTGCCAGCAGCCAAGATTCGCGGCTCGGGGCCAACGTCCTGACTTTC. This sequence encodes CASSQDSRLGANVLTF.

A single count supports this clone. The chain couples TRBV28 to TRBJ2-1; 8 bases are a match to TRBD2. The CDR3 covers 13 residues. After removal of 2 bases from V and 12 bases from J, the junction contained 6 bases not matched to a gene. CDR1 MDHEN and CDR2 SYDVKM come from the germline V gene. CDR3 residues: CASSLLGGARQFF. The CDR3 coding sequence is TGTGCCAGCAGTTTACTCGGGGGGGCCAGGCAGTTCTTC.

The chain uses TRBV29-1 and TRBJ1-1; D unresolved. The germline gives CDR1 SQVTM, CDR2 ANQGSEA. The CDR3 consists of 13 residues. V gave up 5 bases and J gave up 2 bases, with 12 bases separating them. CDR3 bases: TGCAGCGTTTTTCGCCACCTTAACACTGAAGCTTTCTTT. Its protein is CSVFRHLNTEAFF.

This rearrangement joins TRBV7-7 to TRBJ2-1; 12 nucleotides match TRBD2. The CDR3 contains 17 residues. Per the germline V gene, CDR1 is SSHAT and CDR2 is FNYEAQ (reference sequence). Trimming took 6 bases from V and 7 from J; bases not matched to a gene: 13. In DNA, the CDR3 is TGTGCCAGCAGAGCTAGCGGGGGGGCCGCCTTAAGTAATGAGCAGTTCTTC. Protein sequence: CASRASGGAALSNEQFF.

This clone was observed a handful of times. The chain has TRBV2 and TRBJ1-1; 7 bases fit TRBD1. J was trimmed by 2 bases and V by 5 bases; bases with no gene match: 2. Per the germline V gene, CDR1 is SNHLY and CDR2 is FYNNEI. The CDR3 extends over 13 amino acids. The CDR3 loop reads CASSRDSNTEAFF. The DNA for the CDR3 is TGTGCCAGCAGTCGGGACAGCAACACTGAAGCTTTCTTT.

The V gene is TRBV18, the J gene TRBJ2-1, with 8 bases fitting TRBD2. V gave up 8 bases and J gave up 7 bases; unmatched junction bases: 4. This CDR3 region has 12 residues. CDR1 KGHSH and CDR2 LQKENI come from the germline V gene. The CDR3 here is CASTGLGNEQFF. CDR3 nucleotide sequence: TGTGCCAGCACGGGACTAGGGAATGAGCAGTTCTTC.

The J gene is TRBJ2-3, the V gene TRBV9; D uncertain. The CDR3 is made up of 15 amino acids. V was trimmed by 3 bases and J by 3 bases, leaving 14 bases between them. Looked up from germline, CDR1 is SGDLS and CDR2 is YYNGEE. The CDR3 coding sequence is TGTGCCAGCAGCGGCCCCTCGCTGGGGACAGATACGCAGTATTTT. Its protein product is CASSGPSLGTDTQYF.

The chain links TRBV27 to TRBJ2-7, with 8 positions matching TRBD1. Germline loops: CDR1 MNHEY, CDR2 SMNVEV (reference sequence). The CDR3 length is 17 residues. J was trimmed by 2 bases and V by 5 bases; bases with no gene match: 14. CDR3 DNA sequence: TGTGCCAGCAGTCACCGGGTTACAGGACAGGGAGCCTACGAGCAGTACTTC. Translated: CASSHRVTGQGAYEQYF.

This sequence joins TRBV15 and TRBJ1-6, with 9 bases identical to TRBD1. V shed 0 bases, J shed 7 bases, and the junction held 10 bases outside the gene matches. Germline V gene data show CDR1 as LNHNV and CDR2 as YYDKDF (reference sequence). This CDR3 is 18 amino acids long. The CDR3 nucleotides read TGTGCCACCAGCAGAGATAGGGGACAGGGCGTAATGAATTCACCCCTCCACTTT. It translates to CATSRDRGQGVMNSPLHF.

V is TRBV5-6 and J is TRBJ1-2, with 10 positions matching TRBD1. From germline, CDR1 is SGHDT and CDR2 YYEEEE. Unmatched junction bases numbered 5, after V lost 4 bases and J lost 5 bases. The CDR3 contains 14 residues. CDR3 DNA sequence: TGTGCCAGCAGCGTACCGGGACAGGGGTATGGCTACACCTTC. Protein product: CASSVPGQGYGYTF.

This clone was recorded once. V and J are TRBV12-3 or TRBV12-4 and TRBJ1-1; D call uncertain. The germline V and J ends were trimmed by 8 bases and 2 bases, with 6 bases remaining between them. The CDR3 has 11 residues. Here the CDR3 reads CASEGNTEAFF. In DNA, the CDR3 is TGTGCCAGCGAGGGAAACACTGAAGCTTTCTTT.

The chain joins TRBV25-1 to TRBJ1-1, with D possibly TRBD1 on 5 matching bases. The CDR3 covers 15 residues. Between the trimmed V and J ends, which lost 0 bases and 3 bases, there was a span of 11 bases. The germline CDR1 and CDR2 sequences are MGHDK and SYGVNS. The CDR3 DNA is TGTGCCAGCAGTGAATATCGGGGGTCGGACACTGAAGCTTTCTTT. It translates to CASSEYRGSDTEAFF.

The chain carries TRBV2 and TRBJ1-1; 8 bases fit TRBD1. The CDR3 sequence is 17 residues long. The germline V gene has CDR1 SNHLY and CDR2 FYNNEI. V shed 2 bases, J shed 0 bases, and the junction held 8 bases outside the gene matches. The DNA of the CDR3 is TGTGCCAGCAGTGAAATATCAGGGGGCACAATGAACACTGAAGCTTTCTTT. It is translated as CASSEISGGTMNTEAFF.

The chain carries TRBV29-1 and TRBJ1-2; unclear D gene. There are 11 residues in the CDR3. V was trimmed by 4 bases and J by 1 base, leaving 4 bases between them. Per germline, CDR1 SQVTM and CDR2 ANQGSEA. DNA for the CDR3: TGCAGCGTTGCACGTAACTATGGCTACACCTTC. It specifies CSVARNYGYTF.

CDR3 coding DNA: TGTGCCAGCAGCTTGGCGTACGGGGCCTCCTACGAGCAGTACTTC. Its translation: CASSLAYGASYEQYF. The chain links TRBV5-6 to TRBJ2-7, with D tentatively TRBD1 or TRBD2 (5 bases each). The V end was cut by 0 bases, the J end by 0 bases, with 10 bases between. Germline V CDR1 and CDR2: SGHDT, YYEEEE. The CDR3 sequence is 15 residues long.

The chain is built from TRBV6-1 and TRBJ1-6, with 9 bases aligning to TRBD1. V shed 4 bases and J 7 bases; nucleotides not matched to a gene: 11. The V gene's germline CDR1 is MNHNS and CDR2 SASEGT. The CDR3 totals 17 residues. The CDR3 DNA is TGTGCCAGCAGTGCAACAACAGGGGGCGCTTGGAATTCACCCCTCCACTTT. Translation: CASSATTGGAWNSPLHF.

The rearrangement uses TRBV2 and TRBJ1-2; D gene ambiguous. Germline loops: CDR1 SNHLY, CDR2 FYNNEI. This CDR3 has 14 amino acids. V lost 2 bases and J 2 bases, leaving 9 bases between the germline ends. Here the CDR3 reads CASSESSSNYGYTF. As DNA, the CDR3 is TGTGCCAGCAGTGAAAGTAGTAGCAACTATGGCTACACCTTC.

Written as DNA, the CDR3 is TGTGCCAGCAGCTTGAGGTCAACTAGCCCTATGGAGTTCTTC. Protein product: CASSLRSTSPMEFF. The chain joins TRBV5-4 to TRBJ2-1; D possibly corresponds to TRBD2 (6 bases). The CDR3 extends over 14 amino acids. With 1 base removed from V and 14 bases from J, the gap between germline ends came to 19 bases. Germline values: CDR1 SGHNT, CDR2 YYREEE (reference sequence). Based on the CDR3 plus reference TRBV5-4 and TRBJ2-1, the full variable domain is ETGVTQSPTHLIKTRGQQVTLRCSSQSGHNTVSWYQQALGQGPQFIFQYYREEENGRGNFPPRFSGLQFPNYSSELNVNALELDDSALYLCASSLRSTSPMEFFGPGTRLTVL.

The J gene is TRBJ2-6, the V gene TRBV7-3; D is unclear. Per germline, CDR1 SGHTA and CDR2 FQGTGA. The CDR3 is 17 amino acids. V lost 3 bases, J lost 0 bases, and 12 bases lay in between. CDR3 protein: CASSFQATISGANVLTF. As DNA, the CDR3 is TGTGCCAGCAGCTTTCAGGCGACGATCTCTGGGGCCAACGTCCTGACTTTC.

V usage is TRBV13 and J usage is TRBJ1-2; D possibly corresponds to TRBD1 (6 bases). V was shortened by 5 bases and J by 8 bases, with 21 bases between the two germline ends. Per the germline V gene, CDR1 is PRHDT and CDR2 is FYEKMQ (reference sequence). The CDR3 runs 15 residues. CDR3 sequence reads: CASSARQATLRGYTF. DNA for the CDR3: TGTGCCAGCAGCGCCCGACAGGCTACCCTGAGGGGCTACACCTTC.

The chain carries TRBV5-1 and TRBJ2-1; tentative D call: TRBD2 (6 bases). This CDR3 has 15 amino acids. V was trimmed by 0 bases and J by 4 bases, leaving 11 bases between them. The germline V gene encodes CDR1 SGHRS and CDR2 YFSETQ. The CDR3 protein is CASSLGTTTYNEQFF. The CDR3 DNA sequence: TGCGCCAGCAGCTTGGGGACTACTACTTACAATGAGCAGTTCTTC.

In its sample, this clone was seen once. V usage is TRBV18 and J usage is TRBJ2-7; 12 bases are shared with TRBD1. Germline trimming cut 5 bases from V and 3 bases from J; bases unmatched to any gene: 5. The CDR3 has 15 residues. Germline V gives CDR1 KGHSH, CDR2 LQKENI. CDR3 sequence reads: CASSEGTGGYYEQYF. CDR3 DNA sequence: TGTGCCAGCTCAGAAGGGACAGGGGGCTACTACGAGCAGTACTTC.

The rearrangement joins TRBV29-1 to TRBJ2-1; D is unresolved. Germline V gene sequence: CDR1 SQVTM, CDR2 ANQGSEA. Trimming cost V 2 bases and J 10 bases, with 9 bases left between them. The CDR3 consists of 11 residues. The CDR3 sequence: CSVEYQTEQFF. CDR3 coding DNA: TGCAGCGTTGAATATCAAACCGAGCAGTTCTTC.

The chain joins TRBV27 to TRBJ2-7, with TRBD1 matching 10 bases. V lost 10 bases, J lost 4 bases, and 13 bases stayed unmatched. CDR3 length: 15 residues. Germline V gene sequence: CDR1 MNHEY, CDR2 SMNVEV (reference sequence). Here the CDR3 DNA reads TGTGCCACCGCGAGTTCGACAGGGGGCATATACGAGCAGTACTTC. Residues: CATASSTGGIYEQYF.

The chain is built from TRBV19 and TRBJ1-4; 8 bases fit TRBD1. CDR3 length: 16 residues. Losses at the gene ends were 9 bases for V and 4 bases for J; bases not matched to a gene: 13. The germline gives CDR1 LNHDA, CDR2 SQIVND (reference sequence). The CDR3 region is CARDQGARPRNEKLFF. Written as DNA, the CDR3 is TGTGCCAGGGATCAGGGGGCGCGGCCTCGTAATGAAAAACTGTTTTTT.